A selection of T cell receptor beta chains follows, all from one sample in a study of T cell clonotyping in hematopoietic cell transplantation. This table comes from immunoSEQ multiplex PCR, and its TCRdb copy is limited to in-frame clones, with some not included. Of about 16,000 clones listed, roughly 88% are singletons. Material for sequencing was peripheral blood mononuclear cells. The receptors stem from a man in his forties or fifties in good health. Some clones in this sample may be carry-over from other donors' samples. Both conserved end residues are part of each CDR3. D genes are given only for firm matches.

cdr3_length	d_call	v_call	cdr3_aa
15	TRBD1	TRBV11-3	CASSTGQGEDSPLHF
15	TRBD1	TRBV9	CASSEGQAAYYGYTF
17	TRBD1	TRBV4-2	CASSQREGTGGHYGYTF
14	-	TRBV7-2	CASSLISEANVLTF
11	-	TRBV28	CASSFRAGYTF
13	-	TRBV30	CAPRGDRETEAFF
15	TRBD1	TRBV5-1	CASSLPGQPPEEAFF
15	-	TRBV6-6	CASSNPGLSNQPQHF
17	TRBD1	TRBV4-3	CASSQDTRTGTAYEQYF
13	-	TRBV28	CASSPVDYYGYTF
15	-	TRBV7-8	CASSLATGGNQPQHF
19	TRBD2	TRBV5-1	CASRMKILAGDRGTDTQYF
14	-	TRBV28	CASSLKSSLTEAFF
15	TRBD2	TRBV30	CAWSRLAGPQETQYF
14	-	TRBV7-9	CASSSTLKDYEQYF
13	-	TRBV2	CASRQGPNTEAFF
14	-	TRBV6-5	CASTPRRGNTEAFF
15	TRBD1	TRBV6-5	CASSSGTGSNNEQFF
13	-	TRBV4-3	CASSSLRGTEAFF
12	-	TRBV30	CAWSEGLAPLHF
15	TRBD1	TRBV5-1	CASSLSGQVNTEAFF
14	TRBD1	TRBV2	CASSRDRIPYEQYF
16	TRBD2	TRBV30	CAWSVRVAGPADTQYF
18	-	TRBV7-3	CASSLRGGTQRGLYGYTF
13	-	TRBV19	CASSRAGLYEQYF
14	TRBD1	TRBV28	CASSFRGTGRHYTF
15	TRBD1	TRBV27	CASRPRQGEGSPLHF
14	-	TRBV6-5	CASSDSYIKNEQFF
13	-	TRBV7-7	CASSTGLNTEAFF
16	-	TRBV5-5	CASSFGTSRGHYGYTF
13	TRBD1	TRBV30	CAWSAGQSYGYTF
15	-	TRBV19	CASSALGQRTFELFF
13	TRBD1	TRBV19	CASKGQGDSPLHF
13	-	TRBV6-5	CASSYREGQPQHF
16	-	TRBV5-1	CASSPRGGGSPEPQHF
12	-	TRBV29-1	CSVEGQDYGYTF
12	-	TRBV6-5	CASSPPGREQYF
12	-	TRBV28	CASRRDVYGYTF
14	-	TRBV6-5	CASSYSGQPYGYTF
14	-	TRBV7-7	CASSLFYGSYEQYF
11	-	TRBV5-1	CASSVGETQYF
14	-	TRBV30	CACGRAGRPYEQYF
18	TRBD1	TRBV2	CASSARDRGLYSNQPQHF
12	-	TRBV7-2	CASSLVIDTQYF
12	TRBD1	TRBV9	CASSFGQGTQYF
17	TRBD2	TRBV4-2	CASSQVLAGVEQETQYF
16	-	TRBV28	CASRRDRRSYNSPLHF
13	-	TRBV4-1	CASSTSRGSGYTF
14	-	TRBV7-2	CASSVRRDNSPLHF
13	-	TRBV6-5	CASKEVSGTGYTF
18	-	TRBV4-1	CASSQSKSQAGGYQPQHF
14	-	TRBV5-1	CASSLFQGSETQYF